This TCR beta chain comes out of a study of T cells in women clearing cervical HPV infection. Produced via immunoSEQ multiplex PCR; TCRdb's table is partial and in-frame only. The ten top clones account for under 8%, within a sample of about 30,000 clones. The specimen was blood buffy coat. This TCR was sampled from a woman aged 18 to 75 with a cervical HPV16 infection that either progressed to CIN3+ or cleared (not recorded which).

The CDR3 loop reads CASSLLGGPSTDTQYF. Incomplete CDR3 DNA: TGTGCCAGCAGCTTGCTCGGGGGGCCTTCCACAGATACG. V gene TRBV5-4 combines with J gene TRBJ2-3; the D gene is possibly TRBD2 (7 bases). The read halts 3 residues ahead of the CDR3 end, with the missing end drawn from the germline J gene. Germline V gene data show CDR1 as SGHNT and CDR2 as YYREEE (reference sequence). V was pared by 1 base and J by 2 bases, with 14 bases between. This CDR3 contains 16 residues. The full variable domain, rest sourced from reference TRBV5-4 and TRBJ2-3, is ETGVTQSPTHLIKTRGQQVTLRCSSQSGHNTVSWYQQALGQGPQFIFQYYREEENGRGNFPPRFSGLQFPNYSSELNVNALELDDSALYLCASSLLGGPSTDTQYFGPGTRLTVL.